One and the same sample provided the 12 T cell receptor beta chains below, sequenced in a study of identifying expanded T cells in peripheral blood. TCRdb's copy holds only in-frame clones and misses some; the assay was immunoSEQ multiplex PCR. Among 70,000 to 100,000 clones listed, more than 75% were seen once. Sequenced sample: blood. The receptors stem from a person between 18 and 75 years old in good health.

The chain carries TRBV19 and TRBJ2-6; 8 bases line up with TRBD1. Germline lookup yields CDR1 LNHDA and CDR2 SQIVND (reference sequence). The V gene end was trimmed by 7 bases and the J gene end by 4 bases; junction bases not matched to a gene: 15. The CDR3 extends over 18 amino acids. CDR3 sequence reads: CASTPRRTGSLGANVLTF. The DNA for the CDR3 is TGTGCCAGTACCCCCCGGAGGACAGGGTCCTTGGGGGCCAACGTCCTGACTTTC.

This clone was recorded a few times. The J gene is TRBJ2-5, the V gene TRBV4-2, with 8 bases identical to TRBD2. The ends lost 1 base at V and 1 base at J; junction bases unmatched: 2. The germline V gene has CDR1 LGHNA and CDR2 YNFKEQ. The CDR3 is 15 amino acids. CDR3 residues: CASSQGGGLQETQYF. CDR3 DNA sequence: TGTGCCAGCAGCCAAGGCGGGGGGCTCCAAGAGACCCAGTACTTC.

V usage is TRBV6-5 and J usage is TRBJ1-2; the D is unclear. Germline lookup yields CDR1 MNHEY and CDR2 SVGAGI. Deletions cut 0 bases from V and 8 bases from J, with 16 bases between. The CDR3 contains 15 residues. The CDR3 region has the DNA TGTGCCAGCAGTTACTCAATCGGTATGGGGTCCGGCTACACCTTC. As protein: CASSYSIGMGSGYTF.

This chain uses TRBV7-2 with TRBJ2-7, with D unclear. This CDR3 contains 13 residues. V was cut by 1 base and J by 6 bases, with 10 bases left in between. Germline V gene lookup returns CDR1 SGHTA and CDR2 FQGNSA. The CDR3 sequence: CASSLGSWLEQYF. CDR3 in DNA: TGTGCCAGCAGCTTAGGCTCCTGGCTCGAGCAGTACTTC. The full variable domain, in which reference TRBV7-2 and TRBJ2-7 provide the parts outside the CDR3, is GAGVSQSPSNKVTEKGKDVELRCDPISGHTALYWYRQSLGQGLEFLIYFQGNSAPDKSGLPSDRFSAERTGGSVSTLTIQRTQQEDSAVYLCASSLGSWLEQYFGPGTRLTVT.

The chain recombines TRBV5-4 with TRBJ1-1; the D is unclear. In germline, CDR1 is SGHNT, CDR2 YYREEE (reference sequence). The CDR3 is 12 residues long. Trimming left V 2 bases short and J 5 bases short, with 7 bases between. The CDR3 nucleotides read TGTGCCAGCAGCTTTGGGAGGACTGAAGCTTTCTTT. It translates to CASSFGRTEAFF.

CDR3 bases: TGCAGCGGAGATCCCTCCGACAGGGTCGGGGCTTTCTTT. Translating gives CSGDPSDRVGAFF. The rearrangement uses TRBV29-1 and TRBJ1-1, with 7 bases matching TRBD1. From germline, CDR1 is SQVTM and CDR2 ANQGSEA. Losses at the gene ends were 7 bases for V and 11 bases for J; bases not matched to a gene: 16. The CDR3 consists of 13 residues.

This clone showed up just once. The chain couples TRBV11-3 to TRBJ2-7, with 9 bases identical to TRBD1. V was clipped by 5 bases and J by 3 bases; unmatched bases: 8. Germline CDR1 and CDR2: SGHNT and YENEEA. This CDR3 has 15 amino acids. The CDR3 loop is CASSRRTGAFYEQYF. Here the CDR3 DNA reads TGTGCCAGCAGCCGCAGGACAGGGGCGTTCTACGAGCAGTACTTC.

The chain carries TRBV4-3 and TRBJ2-5; D gene ambiguous. Germline assignment: CDR1 LGHNA and CDR2 YSLEER. Trimming took off 1 base at V and 4 bases at J, with 13 bases between the two ends. The CDR3 totals 15 residues. The CDR3 reads CASSQGAALRETQYF. As DNA, the CDR3 is TGCGCCAGCAGCCAAGGGGCCGCCTTACGAGAGACCCAGTACTTC.

The chain is built from TRBV6-5 and TRBJ1-1; the D gene is possibly TRBD1 (6 bases). Trimming cost V 8 bases and J 1 base, with 8 bases left between them. The germline CDR1 and CDR2 sequences are MNHEY and SVGAGI. This CDR3 is 12 amino acids long. CDR3 coding DNA: TGTGCCAGCGGAGGGGGGAACACTGAAGCTTTCTTT. It yields the protein CASGGGNTEAFF.

The rearrangement uses TRBV6-4 and TRBJ1-6, with D uncertain. V lost 6 bases and J 4 bases, leaving 7 bases between the germline ends. The CDR3 totals 13 residues. CDR1 and CDR2 (germline): MRHNA, SNTAGT. CDR3 nucleotides: TGTGCCAGCAGCGAGGATTATAATTCACCCCTCCACTTT. Its protein product is CASSEDYNSPLHF.

This clone occurred once. The chain couples TRBV30 to TRBJ2-2, with 8 bases fitting TRBD1. The CDR3 is made up of 13 amino acids. Germline-derived CDR1 and CDR2 are GTSNPN and SVGIG (reference sequence). The J segment lost 7 bases and the V segment lost 5 bases, leaving 6 bases of the junction unmatched. In DNA form, the CDR3 reads TGTGCCTGGGAGGACAGGGATCTCGGGGAGCTGTTTTTT. Amino acids: CAWEDRDLGELFF.

This clone has a single count. The CDR3, as DNA: TGTGCCTCGGTGCAGGGACTGGGACAGCCCCAGCATTTT. Amino acid sequence: CASVQGLGQPQHF. V is TRBV10-3 and J is TRBJ1-5; D may be TRBD1 (5 bases). V lost 11 bases, J lost 7 bases, and 18 bases lay in between. CDR1 is ENHRY, CDR2 SYGVKD, per germline. The CDR3 sequence is 13 residues long.